Below are 10 T cell receptor beta chains sequenced from a single sample in a study of early T cells in non-severe SARS-CoV-2 infection. TCRdb fed the 5' RACE reads into MiXCR, producing one record per CDR3 protein. The data contain 20,000 to 25,000 distinct CDR3 sequences, 4% of them singletons. The sequenced sample consisted of whole blood. The receptors were sampled from an adult who was a healthcare worker with PCR-confirmed SARS-CoV-2 infection or an uninfected control (not recorded which).

This clonotype was recorded at least ten times. The CDR3 coding sequence is TGTGCCATCAGTGAGTCCGTCGCACAGGGGAGTAGAGGCTACACCTTC. Protein product: CAISESVAQGSRGYTF. The rearrangement links TRBV10-3 to TRBJ1-2, with 7 nucleotides matching TRBD1. This CDR3 has 16 amino acids. Germline V gene data show CDR1 as ENHRY and CDR2 as SYGVKD. V trimming: 0 bases; J trimming: 8 bases; junction bases outside the gene matches: 12.

This clonotype has ten or more counts. The CDR3 nucleotides are TGTGCCAGCACCCCCCAGGCCCGCTGGGTCTTCCACAGAGTAATTGGCTCCTACGAGCAGTACTTC. Translating it yields CASTPQARWVFHRVIGSYEQYF. The gene calls are TRBV3-2 and TRBJ2-7; the D segment call TRBD2 is taken from the table without a DNA check. TRBV3-2 is described as a pseudogene. The CDR3 spans 22 residues.

This clonotype was observed at least ten times. The rearrangement links TRBV30 to TRBJ2-2; D ambiguous. Trimming removed 2 bases at V and 1 base at J, with 8 bases between. The CDR3 extends over 14 amino acids. The germline V gene has CDR1 GTSNPN and CDR2 SVGIG (reference sequence). Written as DNA, the CDR3 is TGTGCCTGGAGTAGCATAGGGAACACCGGGGAGCTGTTTTTT. Protein: CAWSSIGNTGELFF. The full variable domain, in which reference TRBV30 and TRBJ2-2 provide the parts outside the CDR3, is SQTIHQWPATLVQPVGSPLSLECTVEGTSNPNLYWYRQAAGRGLQLLFYSVGIGQISSEVPQNLSASRPQDRQFILSSKKLLLSDSGFYLCAWSSIGNTGELFFGEGSRLTVL.

In this sample, this clonotype turned up many times. The V and J genes are TRBV20-1 and TRBJ2-3; D ambiguous. This CDR3 is 17 amino acids long. V was cut by 0 bases and J by 3 bases, with 19 bases left in between. Germline V gene sequence: CDR1 DFQATT, CDR2 SNEGSKA (reference sequence). The CDR3 nucleotides are TGCAGTGCTAGAGATCTTGCTGCCCGGAGAGGTACAGATACGCAGTATTTT. Translated, it gives CSARDLAARRGTDTQYF.

This rearrangement joins TRBV3-1 to TRBJ1-5; 8 bases map to TRBD1. Germline values: CDR1 LGHDT, CDR2 YNNKEL (reference sequence). The CDR3 extends over 16 amino acids. Trimming took 4 bases from V and 7 from J; bases not matched to a gene: 12. The CDR3 here is CASSRSSGTGGQPQHF. In DNA, the CDR3 is TGTGCCAGCAGCCGGAGTTCCGGGACAGGCGGACAGCCCCAGCATTTT.

This clonotype was recorded many times. The rearrangement joins TRBV20-1 to TRBJ1-1; 7 bases align to TRBD1. Germline trimming cut 4 bases from V and 0 bases from J; bases unmatched to any gene: 5. The CDR3 totals 14 residues. In germline, CDR1 is DFQATT, CDR2 SNEGSKA (reference sequence). The CDR3 bases are TGCAGTGCTACACGGGACAGTCTGAACACTGAAGCTTTCTTT. This translates into CSATRDSLNTEAFF.

The sample holds many counts of this clonotype. The rearrangement links TRBV27 to TRBJ1-4, with D possibly being TRBD1 (5 bases). CDR1 MNHEY and CDR2 SMNVEV come from the germline V gene (reference sequence). The CDR3 loop spans 17 amino acids. V lost 2 bases and J lost 8, with 21 bases in between. The CDR3 reads CASSLEPAAQGSEKLFF. For the CDR3, the DNA is TGTGCCAGCAGTTTAGAACCCGCGGCCCAGGGATCGGAAAAACTGTTTTTT.

The CDR3 nucleotides are TGTGCCAGCAGTTTATTTGGCGGGGGGGCTTGGGATGAGCAGTTCTTC. This gives the protein CASSLFGGGAWDEQFF. V gene TRBV27 combines with J gene TRBJ2-1, with 9 bases matching TRBD2. With V trimmed by 1 base and J by 8 bases, 9 bases remained unmatched. This CDR3 spans 16 amino acids. The germline V gene has CDR1 MNHEY and CDR2 SMNVEV (reference sequence).

This clonotype has ten or more counts. This chain joins TRBV18 and TRBJ2-1; 8 bases map to TRBD1. This CDR3 is 14 amino acids long. The germline V gene has CDR1 KGHSH and CDR2 LQKENI. J was trimmed by 5 bases and V by 8 bases; bases with no gene match: 8. CDR3 sequence: CASTPQGAHNEQFF. CDR3 nucleotide sequence: TGTGCCAGCACCCCGCAGGGGGCCCACAATGAGCAGTTCTTC.

A few counts support this clonotype. The rearrangement joins TRBV6-6 to TRBJ1-6; D gene ambiguous. The length of the CDR3 is 13 residues. V lost 5 bases and J 7 bases, leaving 9 bases between the germline ends. Germline V CDR1 and CDR2: MNHNY, SVGAGI (reference sequence). As DNA, the CDR3 is TGTGCCAGCAGTGCGGGTTCAAATTCACCCCTCCACTTT. This codes for CASSAGSNSPLHF.